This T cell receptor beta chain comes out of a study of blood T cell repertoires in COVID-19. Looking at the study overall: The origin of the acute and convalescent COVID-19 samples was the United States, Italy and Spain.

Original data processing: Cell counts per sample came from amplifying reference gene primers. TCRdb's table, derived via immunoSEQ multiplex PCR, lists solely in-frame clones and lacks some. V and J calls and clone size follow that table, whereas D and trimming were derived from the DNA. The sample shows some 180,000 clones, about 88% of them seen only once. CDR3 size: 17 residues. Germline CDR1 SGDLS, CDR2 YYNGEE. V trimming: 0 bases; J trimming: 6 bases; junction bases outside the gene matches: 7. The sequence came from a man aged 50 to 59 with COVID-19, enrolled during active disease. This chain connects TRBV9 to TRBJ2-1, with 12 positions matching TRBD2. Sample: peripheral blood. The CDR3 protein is CASSVAASGGAPNEQFF. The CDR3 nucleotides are TGTGCCAGCAGCGTAGCGGCTAGCGGGGGGGCCCCCAATGAGCAGTTCTTC. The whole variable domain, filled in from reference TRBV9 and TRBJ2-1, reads DSGVTQTPKHLITATGQRVTLRCSPRSGDLSVYWYQQSLDQGLQFLIQYYNGEERAKGNILERFSAQQFPDLHSELNLSSLELGDSALYFCASSVAASGGAPNEQFFGPGTRLTVL.